The rows below give T cell receptor beta chains drawn from one sample of a study of blood T cells in healthy people across ages. In TCRdb, the 5' RACE reads were re-called with MiXCR into one record per CDR3 protein. The table has over 1,300,000 distinct CDR3 sequences, approximately 60% seen once. Sequenced input: blood. The receptor source for this set is a man aged 18-30 years in good health. Each CDR3 is given with its conserved first and last residue.

V gene	J gene	CDR3 protein
TRBV11-2	TRBJ1-2	CASSLRGTETFYTF
TRBV6-5	TRBJ2-7	CASILRFPYEQYF
TRBV10-3	TRBJ1-6	CAIQGGGYSPLHF
TRBV6-2/TRBV6-3	TRBJ2-7	CASDTGTGRDYEQYF
TRBV5-1	TRBJ2-7	CASSTGQGYHEQYF
TRBV27	TRBJ2-2	CASSFGGGTPPGELFF
TRBV27	TRBJ1-4	CASSLSSTNEKLFF
TRBV12-3/TRBV12-4	TRBJ1-6	CASSQQGNSPLHF
TRBV6-5	TRBJ2-2	CASQTGMTGELFF
TRBV2	TRBJ2-7	CAGSEGDEQYF
TRBV29-1	TRBJ2-7	CSVEVKFSYEQYF
TRBV7-2	TRBJ1-2	CASSLDTGTIGRGYTF
TRBV27	TRBJ2-7	CASSGWQASYEQYF
TRBV21-1	TRBJ1-4	CASSKDRDGWANEKLFF